Below are 10 T cell receptor beta chains sequenced from a single sample in a study of T cell responses to AZD1222 COVID-19 vaccine. Clones were sequenced by immunoSEQ multiplex PCR, and TCRdb holds only the in-frame ones, with some missing. This sample has 160,000 or so clones; 80% to 90% occur once, and the top ten carry 6.9%. Sequencing was performed on peripheral blood, taken after recovery from COVID-19. The receptors were sampled from an adult who had recovered from COVID-19.

The V gene is TRBV11-2, the J gene TRBJ2-3; either TRBD1 or TRBD2 may fit D (5 bases each). The CDR3 spans 15 residues. V was trimmed by 1 base and J by 0 bases, leaving 8 bases between them. CDR1 and CDR2 (germline): SGHAT, FQNNGV. The CDR3 DNA reads as TGTGCCAGCAGCTTAGCCGGGACGAGCACAGATACGCAGTATTTT. This sequence encodes CASSLAGTSTDTQYF.

This chain connects TRBV23-1 to TRBJ1-5; TRBD1 matches at 9 bases. TRBV23-1 has ORF status, its function being uncertain. The CDR3 contains 19 residues. Trimming cost V 7 bases and J 2 bases; bases outside gene matches: 18. The CDR3 protein is CASNHWGQGVFEGNQPQHF. The CDR3 coding sequence is TGCGCCAGCAACCACTGGGGACAGGGAGTGTTTGAGGGCAATCAGCCCCAGCATTTT.

The chain joins TRBV28 to TRBJ2-3, with D maybe TRBD2 (5 bases). CDR1 is MDHEN and CDR2 is SYDVKM in the germline V gene. V shed 6 bases and J shed 1 base, with 14 bases lying between them. The CDR3 is 15 amino acids. CDR3 nucleotide sequence: TGTGCCAGCAGCATCCTGGGGAGTGGCACAGATACGCAGTATTTT. It codes for CASSILGSGTDTQYF. The variable domain in full, completed from reference TRBV28 and TRBJ2-3, reads DVKVTQSSRYLVKRTGEKVFLECVQDMDHENMFWYRQDPGLGLRLIYFSYDVKMKEKGDIPEGYSVSREKKERFSLILESASTNQTSMYLCASSILGSGTDTQYFGPGTRLTVL.

This sequence joins TRBV27 and TRBJ2-2; D not certain. Trimming shortened V by 4 bases and J by 9 bases, and 12 bases separated the two germline ends. The CDR3 runs 13 residues. Germline lookup yields CDR1 MNHEY and CDR2 SMNVEV (reference sequence). CDR3 coding DNA: TGTGCCAGCAGTTCCGGATTCCACCGGGAGCTGTTTTTT. It yields the protein CASSSGFHRELFF.

The rearrangement joins TRBV28 to TRBJ1-4; tentative D call: TRBD1 (5 bases). CDR1 is MDHEN and CDR2 is SYDVKM in the germline V gene. V gave up 3 bases and J gave up 7 bases, with 6 bases separating them. The CDR3 sequence is 12 residues long. The CDR3 sequence is CASSFRAEKLFF. The CDR3 nucleotides read TGTGCCAGCAGTTTCAGGGCTGAAAAACTGTTTTTT.

The chain carries TRBV28 and TRBJ2-7; 13 bases are shared with TRBD2. Per the germline V gene, CDR1 is MDHEN and CDR2 is SYDVKM. The V and J ends lost 4 bases and 7 bases, in that order; junction bases with no gene match: 7. This CDR3 comprises 15 residues. CDR3 protein: CASSSPGLAGQEQYF. CDR3 in DNA: TGTGCCAGCAGTTCACCGGGACTAGCGGGACAAGAGCAGTACTTC.

The genes are TRBV29-1 and TRBJ1-3; D is ambiguous. Germline loops: CDR1 SQVTM, CDR2 ANQGSEA. The CDR3 has 13 residues. Trimming took off 5 bases at V and 0 bases at J, with 8 bases between the two ends. The CDR3 DNA is TGCAGCGTTCCTCATAACTCTGGAAACACCATATATTTT. The encoded protein is CSVPHNSGNTIYF.

This sequence joins TRBV5-6 and TRBJ1-2; no clear D. The ends were cut back, 4 bases at V and 8 bases at J, with 21 bases in the middle. Germline V CDR1 and CDR2: SGHDT, YYEEEE. This CDR3 has 15 residues. This chain's CDR3 is CASSPPISPERGYTF. The CDR3 nucleotides are TGTGCCAGCAGCCCCCCGATCAGTCCTGAAAGGGGCTACACCTTC.

This chain connects TRBV28 to TRBJ1-2, with TRBD1 as a possible D gene (6 bases). The germline V gene encodes CDR1 MDHEN and CDR2 SYDVKM. The CDR3 length is 13 residues. The V gene lost 5 bases and the J gene lost 0 bases, with 7 bases spanning the gap. CDR3 sequence (DNA): TGTGCCAGCAGTACAGGGTCTAACTATGGCTACACCTTC. Translated: CASSTGSNYGYTF.

This sequence joins TRBV12-3 or TRBV12-4 and TRBJ1-2; D not certain. The CDR3 is 13 amino acids. V gave up 3 bases and J gave up 4 bases, with 9 bases separating them. CDR3 residues: CASSLAGIYGYTF. In nucleotides, the CDR3 is TGTGCCAGCAGTTTGGCGGGGATCTATGGCTACACCTTC.